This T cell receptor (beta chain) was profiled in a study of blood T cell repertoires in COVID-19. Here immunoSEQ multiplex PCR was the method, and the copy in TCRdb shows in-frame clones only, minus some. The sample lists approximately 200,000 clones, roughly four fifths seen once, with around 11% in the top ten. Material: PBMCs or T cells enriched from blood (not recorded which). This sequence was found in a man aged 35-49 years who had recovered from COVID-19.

The CDR3 DNA follows: TGTGCCAGCAGTCAGAGACAGGTTCATGAAGCTTTCTTT. As protein: CASSQRQVHEAFF. The chain links TRBV7-2 to TRBJ1-1, with D possibly TRBD1 on 6 matching bases. Looked up from germline, CDR1 is SGHTA and CDR2 is FQGNSA. Trimming cost V 6 bases and J 7 bases, with 15 bases left between them. The CDR3 length is 13 residues.